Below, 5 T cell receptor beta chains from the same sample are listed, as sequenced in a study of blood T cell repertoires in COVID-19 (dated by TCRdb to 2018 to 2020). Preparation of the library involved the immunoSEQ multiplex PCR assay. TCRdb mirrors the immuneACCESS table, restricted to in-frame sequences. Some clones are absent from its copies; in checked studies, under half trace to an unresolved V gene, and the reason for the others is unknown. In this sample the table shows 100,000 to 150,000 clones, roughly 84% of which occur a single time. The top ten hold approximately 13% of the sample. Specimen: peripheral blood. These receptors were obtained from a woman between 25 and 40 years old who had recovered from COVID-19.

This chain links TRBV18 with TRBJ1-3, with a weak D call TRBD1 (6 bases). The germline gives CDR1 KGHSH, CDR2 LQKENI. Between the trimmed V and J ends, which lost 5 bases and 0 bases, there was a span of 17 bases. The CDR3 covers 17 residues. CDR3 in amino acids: CASSSTGPLSSGNTIYF. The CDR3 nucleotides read TGTGCCAGCTCATCTACAGGGCCCTTAAGCTCTGGAAACACCATATATTTT.

In DNA, the CDR3 is TGTGCCAGCAGCTATGCCCCACAGGGGGGCACTGAAGCTTTCTTT. Protein: CASSYAPQGGTEAFF. The chain employs TRBV6-6 and TRBJ1-1; 8 nucleotides agree with TRBD1. Germline loops: CDR1 MNHNY, CDR2 SVGAGI (reference sequence). The CDR3 totals 15 residues. The junction had 10 bases not matched to a gene; V was cut back by 6 bases and J by 4 bases.

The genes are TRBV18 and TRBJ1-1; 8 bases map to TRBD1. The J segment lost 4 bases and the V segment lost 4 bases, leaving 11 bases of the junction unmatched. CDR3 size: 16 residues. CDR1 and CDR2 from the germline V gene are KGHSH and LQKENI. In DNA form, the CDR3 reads TGTGCCAGCTCACAAGGACAGGGATTTGGGTCCACTGAAGCTTTCTTT. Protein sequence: CASSQGQGFGSTEAFF.

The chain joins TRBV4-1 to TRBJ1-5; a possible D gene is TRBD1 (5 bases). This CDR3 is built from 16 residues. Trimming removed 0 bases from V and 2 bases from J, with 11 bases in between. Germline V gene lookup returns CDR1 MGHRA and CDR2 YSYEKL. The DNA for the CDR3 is TGCGCCAGCAGCCAAGACGGGGGGATTGGCAATCAGCCCCAGCATTTT. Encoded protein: CASSQDGGIGNQPQHF.

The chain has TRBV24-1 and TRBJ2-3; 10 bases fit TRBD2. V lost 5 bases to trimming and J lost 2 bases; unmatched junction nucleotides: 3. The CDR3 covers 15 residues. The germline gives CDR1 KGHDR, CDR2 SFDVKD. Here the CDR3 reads CATSASGSITDTQYF. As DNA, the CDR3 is TGTGCCACCAGTGCTAGCGGGAGTATCACAGATACGCAGTATTTT.